This T cell receptor (beta chain) emerged from a study of Graves' ophthalmopathy and Graves' hyperthyroidism. TCR beta CDR3 regions were amplified from RNA transcripts. Following a first-round RT-PCR that used HTBI primers, a second-round multiplex PCR was carried out. Using its own MiXCR run on the multiplex PCR reads, TCRdb lists one record per CDR3 protein. This sample yields about 740,000 distinct CDR3 sequences, of which 40% are seen a single time; less than 55% belongs to the top ten. Other autoimmune diseases, uncontrolled infections, pregnancy or lactation ruled patients out of participation. Orbital computed tomography, thyroid ultrasound, TRAb, serum thyroxine and clinical symptoms formed the basis of diagnosis. Trimming took 7 bases from V and 5 from J; bases not matched to a gene: 14. Germline V gives CDR1 MGHDK, CDR2 SYGVNS. The CDR3 is made up of 17 amino acids.

The sequencing sample was made of peripheral blood. The chain has TRBV25-1 and TRBJ2-2; TRBD1 matches at 9 bases. The receptor was isolated from an adult man with Graves' ophthalmopathy. The CDR3 region is CASTSGLTGGSTGELFF. In nucleotides, the CDR3 is TGTGCCAGCACCTCGGGGCTGACAGGGGGGTCGACCGGGGAGCTGTTTTTT.